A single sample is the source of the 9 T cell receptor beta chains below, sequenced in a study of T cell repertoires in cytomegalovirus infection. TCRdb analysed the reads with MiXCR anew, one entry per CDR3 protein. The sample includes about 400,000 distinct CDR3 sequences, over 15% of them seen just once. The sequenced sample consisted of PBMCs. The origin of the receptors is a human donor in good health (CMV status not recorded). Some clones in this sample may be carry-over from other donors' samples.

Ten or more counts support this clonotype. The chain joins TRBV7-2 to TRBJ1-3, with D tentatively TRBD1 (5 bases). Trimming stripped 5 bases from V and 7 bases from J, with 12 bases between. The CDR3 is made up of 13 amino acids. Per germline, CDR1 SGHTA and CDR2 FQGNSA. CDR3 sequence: CASSLQGLNTIYF. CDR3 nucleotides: TGTGCCAGCAGCCTGCAGGGTCTGAACACCATATATTTT.

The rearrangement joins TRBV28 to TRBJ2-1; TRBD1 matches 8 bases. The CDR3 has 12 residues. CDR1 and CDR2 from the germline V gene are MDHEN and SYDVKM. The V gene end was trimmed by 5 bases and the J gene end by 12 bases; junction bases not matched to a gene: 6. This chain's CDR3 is CASSLRQGLQFF. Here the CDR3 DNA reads TGTGCCAGCAGTCTCAGACAGGGGCTGCAGTTCTTC. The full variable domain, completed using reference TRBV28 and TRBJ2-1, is DVKVTQSSRYLVKRTGEKVFLECVQDMDHENMFWYRQDPGLGLRLIYFSYDVKMKEKGDIPEGYSVSREKKERFSLILESASTNQTSMYLCASSLRQGLQFFGPGTRLTVL.

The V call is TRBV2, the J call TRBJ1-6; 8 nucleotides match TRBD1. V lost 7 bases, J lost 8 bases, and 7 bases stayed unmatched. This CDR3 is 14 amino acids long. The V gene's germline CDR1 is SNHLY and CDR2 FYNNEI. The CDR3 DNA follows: TGTGCCAGCACGGTGGACAGGGCGGATTCACCCCTCCACTTT. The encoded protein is CASTVDRADSPLHF.

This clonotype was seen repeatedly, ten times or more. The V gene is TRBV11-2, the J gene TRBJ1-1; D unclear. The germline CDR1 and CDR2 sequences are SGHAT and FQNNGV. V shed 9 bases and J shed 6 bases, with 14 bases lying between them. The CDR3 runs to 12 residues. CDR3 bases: TGTGCCAGTACCCCTTGGGGAGCTGAAGCTTTCTTT. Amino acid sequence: CASTPWGAEAFF.

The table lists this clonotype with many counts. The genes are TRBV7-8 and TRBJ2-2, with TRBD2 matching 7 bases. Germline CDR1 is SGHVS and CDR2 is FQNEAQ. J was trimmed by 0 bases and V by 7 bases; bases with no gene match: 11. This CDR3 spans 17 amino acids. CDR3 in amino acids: CASTPVGGGANTGELFF. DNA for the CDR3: TGTGCCAGCACCCCAGTGGGGGGAGGGGCGAACACCGGGGAGCTGTTTTTT. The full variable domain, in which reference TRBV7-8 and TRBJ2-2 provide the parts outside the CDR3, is GAGVSQSPRYKVAKRGQDVALRCDPISGHVSLFWYQQALGQGPEFLTYFQNEAQLDKSGLPSDRFFAERPEGSVSTLKIQRTQQEDSAVYLCASTPVGGGANTGELFFGEGSRLTVL.

This CDR3 is CSARSSSDGYNEQFF. In nucleotides, the CDR3 is TGCAGTGCCCGTTCGTCTAGCGACGGATACAATGAGCAGTTCTTC. The rearrangement links TRBV20-1 to TRBJ2-1; possible D gene TRBD2, 6 bases. The CDR3 consists of 15 residues. V was cut by 6 bases and J by 4 bases, with 19 bases left in between. Looked up from germline, CDR1 is DFQATT and CDR2 is SNEGSKA (reference sequence).

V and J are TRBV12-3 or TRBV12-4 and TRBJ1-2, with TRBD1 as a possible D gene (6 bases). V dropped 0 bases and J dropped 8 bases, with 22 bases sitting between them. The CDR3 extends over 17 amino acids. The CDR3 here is CASSLALRLGQAAGYTF. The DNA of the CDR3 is TGTGCCAGCAGTTTAGCGCTAAGGTTGGGACAAGCGGCGGGCTACACCTTC.

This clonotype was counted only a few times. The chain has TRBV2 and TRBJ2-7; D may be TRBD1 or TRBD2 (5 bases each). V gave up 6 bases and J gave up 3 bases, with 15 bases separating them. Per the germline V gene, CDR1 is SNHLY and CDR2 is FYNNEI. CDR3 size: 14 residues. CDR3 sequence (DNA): TGTGCCAGCAGCCAAGAGTGGGGGTTCTACGAGCAGTACTTC. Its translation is CASSQEWGFYEQYF.

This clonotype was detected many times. As DNA, the CDR3 is TGTGCCAGCAGCAAGACCCGACTGGAGACCCAGTACTTC. Residues: CASSKTRLETQYF. The chain links TRBV11-2 to TRBJ2-5, with no clear D. Germline V gives CDR1 SGHAT, CDR2 FQNNGV. The CDR3 is made up of 13 amino acids. The ends were cut back, 5 bases at V and 5 bases at J, with 12 bases in the middle. Complete variable domain (other parts from reference TRBV11-2 and TRBJ2-5): EAGVAQSPRYKIIEKRQSVAFWCNPISGHATLYWYQQILGQGPKLLIQFQNNGVVDDSQLPKDRFSAERLKGVDSTLKIQPAKLEDSAVYLCASSKTRLETQYFGPGTRLLVL.